These 8 T cell receptor beta chains came from one sample sequenced in a study of blood T cell repertoires in COVID-19. The protocol was immunoSEQ multiplex PCR, while the TCRdb copy is restricted to in-frame clones and leaves out a portion. The sample includes some 290,000 clones, almost 90% of them seen just once. The sequenced sample consisted of peripheral blood. These receptors were taken from a woman in her thirties with COVID-19, enrolled during active disease.

This clone was observed a single time. J is TRBJ2-5 and V is TRBV3-1 (or the pseudogene TRBV3-2); 7 nucleotides line up with TRBD1. Germline values: CDR1 LGHDT, CDR2 YNNKEL (reference sequence). Unmatched junction bases numbered 7, after V lost 4 bases and J lost 5 bases. This CDR3 has 14 residues. The CDR3 DNA is TGTGCCAGCAGCCGAAGACAGGGTTGGGAGACCCAGTACTTC. It codes for CASSRRQGWETQYF.

This chain joins TRBV7-9 and TRBJ2-7, with TRBD2 matching over 12 bases. This CDR3 has 15 amino acids. The germline V gene encodes CDR1 SEHNR and CDR2 FQNEAQ (reference sequence). J lost 7 bases, V lost 0 bases, and 4 bases had no gene match. CDR3: CASSLALAGGQEQYF. CDR3 DNA: TGTGCCAGCAGCTTAGCGCTAGCGGGAGGGCAAGAGCAGTACTTC.

This clone has a single count. This rearrangement joins TRBV29-1 to TRBJ2-7; D perhaps matches TRBD2 (7 bases). V was cut by 4 bases and J by 1 base, with 20 bases left in between. CDR3 length: 16 amino acids. Germline V lookup: CDR1 SQVTM, CDR2 ANQGSEA. The CDR3 reads CSVGGGQARRSYEQYF. For the CDR3, the DNA is TGCAGCGTTGGGGGGGGGCAGGCCAGAAGGTCCTACGAGCAGTACTTC.

This chain joins TRBV6-1 and TRBJ2-1, with D possibly being TRBD1 (6 bases). Trimming left V 3 bases short and J 6 bases short, with 15 bases between. Germline CDR1 MNHNS, CDR2 SASEGT. The CDR3 sequence is 15 residues long. The CDR3 DNA is TGTGCCAGCAGTGATGGGGACATAGGCGGCAATGAGCAGTTCTTC. Protein: CASSDGDIGGNEQFF.

The chain links TRBV5-5 to TRBJ1-5; 7 bases map to TRBD1. With V trimmed by 5 bases and J by 3 bases, 11 bases remained unmatched. Germline CDR1 and CDR2: SGHKS and YYEKEE (reference sequence). The CDR3 sequence is 16 residues long. CDR3 in DNA: TGTGCCAGCAGTTGGGGAACAGGGGCTACCAATCAGCCCCAGCATTTT. Translated: CASSWGTGATNQPQHF.

The chain carries TRBV28 and TRBJ2-2; 9 nucleotides match TRBD1. The V gene end was trimmed by 7 bases and the J gene end by 7 bases; junction bases not matched to a gene: 16. The CDR3 loop spans 17 amino acids. The V gene's germline CDR1 is MDHEN and CDR2 SYDVKM. CDR3 region: CASIPIGRTGASGELFF. In nucleotides, the CDR3 is TGTGCCAGCATCCCTATTGGGCGGACAGGGGCGAGCGGGGAGCTGTTTTTT.

The chain couples TRBV3-1 (or the pseudogene TRBV3-2) to TRBJ1-2; no definite D call. V was clipped by 5 bases and J by 2 bases, with 18 bases between them. Germline V gene sequence: CDR1 LGHDT, CDR2 YNNKEL (reference sequence). This CDR3 contains 16 residues. The CDR3, as DNA: TGTGCCAGCAGCGTTTCGGGTAGAGGTGGAAACTATGGCTACACCTTC. Translating gives CASSVSGRGGNYGYTF.

In nucleotides, the CDR3 is TGTGCCACCAGTGAAACCCGGGACAGGGGCCAGCAGTTCTTC. It encodes CATSETRDRGQQFF. The rearrangement links TRBV24-1 to TRBJ2-1; 10 positions match TRBD1. This CDR3 is 14 amino acids long. Germline lookup yields CDR1 KGHDR and CDR2 SFDVKD. V gave up 4 bases and J gave up 11 bases; unmatched junction bases: 7.